The clone carrying this T cell receptor (beta chain) was detected ten times or more. CDR1 and CDR2 from the germline V gene are ENHRY and SYGVKD. Trimming shortened V by 11 bases and J by 4 bases, and 11 bases separated the two germline ends. CDR3 length: 11 residues. TCRdb processed the RT-PCR reads anew with MiXCR; each CDR3 protein has one entry. Among more than 600,000 distinct CDR3 sequences listed, 14% were seen once. Input material: memory CD4+ T cells from blood. The V gene is TRBV10-3, the J gene TRBJ1-2; D not resolved. This sequence was found in a female donor in good health, serving as a healthy control. The CDR3 bases are TGTGCCGCAGAAGGTTCCTATGGCTACACCTTC. Translated: CAAEGSYGYTF.